One TCR beta chain is described in this entry. The antigen is undetermined. This table comes from immunoSEQ multiplex PCR, and its TCRdb copy is limited to in-frame clones, with some not included. The table lists roughly 120,000 clones, roughly 87% of them singletons. This entry is derived from a study of T cell responses to AZD1222 COVID-19 vaccine. The study, taken as a whole, reports: Recipients of two AZD1222 doses showed rising Spike-specific TCR breadth and depth.

The CDR3 is made up of 13 amino acids. The TCR comes from an adult in good health. The sequencing here drew on peripheral blood, taken on day 0 of AZD1222 vaccination. The chain recombines TRBV21-1 with TRBJ1-5; no DNA check was done on the table's D call, TRBD1. TRBV21-1 constitutes a pseudogene. The CDR3 DNA reads as TGTGCCAGCAGCAGACAGAGAAGTCAGCCCCAGCATTTT. Translated: CASSRQRSQPQHF.